Sequencing of this TCR beta chain was carried out in a study of T cells in Graves' hyperthyroidism and ophthalmopathy. Germline V gene lookup returns CDR1 MDHEN and CDR2 SYDVKM. CDR3 length: 15 residues. Losses at the gene ends were 4 bases for V and 7 bases for J; bases not matched to a gene: 8. TCR beta CDR3 region amplification was performed from RNA transcripts. During a first-round RT-PCR of the TCR CDR3, the HTBI primer set was used. TCRdb re-called the multiplex PCR reads with MiXCR, one entry per CDR3 protein. The data contain some 530,000 distinct CDR3 sequences, about 22% of them singletons.

Sequenced: blood. The chain employs TRBV28 and TRBJ1-2, with 11 bases matching TRBD1. The receptor was isolated from a woman in her 70s with Graves' ophthalmopathy. In DNA, the CDR3 is TGTGCCAGCAGTTCCGTGGACAGGGGGCTTAGTGGCTACACCTTC. Translated, it gives CASSSVDRGLSGYTF.